The source of this T cell receptor beta chain is a study of PD-L1 blockade in urothelial cancer. Overall study context: Atezolizumab 1,200 mg was given intravenously every 3 weeks, starting 2014.

Assay used: immunoSEQ multiplex PCR; TCRdb lists only in-frame clones, some missing. The table lists some 110,000 clones, 75% to 95% of them singletons. The time point is: peripheral blood 6 weeks after treatment start. The CDR3 loop spans 13 amino acids. Germline CDR1 and CDR2: MNHNS and SASEGT. V lost 2 bases to trimming and J lost 4 bases, with 6 bases between them. The V gene is TRBV6-1, the J gene TRBJ2-1; maybe TRBD2 (5 bases). The sequencing here drew on PBMCs, taken around atezolizumab (anti-PD-L1) treatment. This receptor was taken from a man aged 55 to 70 with urothelial cancer. The CDR3: CASSERTYNEQFF. CDR3 nucleotide sequence: TGTGCCAGCAGTGAAAGGACTTACAATGAGCAGTTCTTC.